Listed below are T cell receptor beta chains from one sample, sequenced in a study of blood T cell repertoires in COVID-19. Generated by immunoSEQ multiplex PCR, the TCRdb table keeps only in-frame clones and is missing some. Among approximately 170,000 clones listed, 80% to 90% were seen once. Sequenced input: peripheral blood. These receptors originate from a man between 18 and 29 years old who had recovered from COVID-19. Each CDR3 is given with its conserved first and last residue. The D gene is left open where the match is weak. Expanded clones get a size class; other rows say once, few or many, or leave the size out.

j_gene,d_gene,abundance,v_gene,CDR3aa,CDR3nt
TRBJ1-2,-,once,TRBV5-1,CASSSGAIAYPNGYTF,TGCGCCAGCAGCTCGGGAGCGATAGCGTATCCCAATGGCTACACCTTC
TRBJ2-3,-,-,TRBV2,CANTQGQQRSSTDTQYF,TGTGCCAACACCCAAGGACAGCAACGTTCTAGCACAGATACGCAGTATTTT
TRBJ2-1,-,-,TRBV18,CASSPRGHLSYNEQFF,TGTGCCAGCTCACCACGGGGCCATCTCTCCTACAATGAGCAGTTCTTC
TRBJ2-3,TRBD2,-,TRBV2,CASSSGLATSTDTQYF,TGTGCCAGCAGTTCGGGACTAGCGACAAGCACAGATACGCAGTATTTT
TRBJ2-7,TRBD2,-,TRBV27,CASSLSLRTSGFSYEQYF,TGTGCCAGCAGTTTATCGCTTCGGACTAGCGGGTTCAGCTACGAGCAGTACTTC
TRBJ1-3,-,-,TRBV6-5,CASSFGSSGNTIYF,TGTGCCAGCAGTTTCGGGAGCTCTGGAAACACCATATATTTT
TRBJ2-1,-,-,TRBV3-1/TRBV3-2,CASSHHQRPYNEQFF,TGTGCCAGCAGCCATCATCAGCGACCGTACAATGAGCAGTTCTTC
TRBJ2-3,-,-,TRBV6-4,CASSDLPGDTQYF,TGTGCCAGCAGTGACCTCCCGGGGGATACGCAGTATTTT
TRBJ1-1,TRBD1,once,TRBV7-2,CASSSTGTANTEAFF,TGTGCCAGCAGCTCCACCGGGACAGCCAACACTGAAGCTTTCTTT
TRBJ2-1,-,-,TRBV13,CASSGRTNEQFF,TGTGCCAGCAGCGGGAGAACCAATGAGCAGTTCTTC
TRBJ2-1,TRBD2,-,TRBV18,CASSPPGLAGVYNEQFF,TGTGCCAGCTCACCCCCGGGACTAGCGGGAGTCTACAATGAGCAGTTCTTC
TRBJ1-1,-,-,TRBV27,CASSFRDNTEAFF,TGTGCCAGCAGTTTCCGCGATAACACTGAAGCTTTCTTT
TRBJ2-3,TRBD2,-,TRBV24-1,CATSDAGEGPTDTQYF,TGTGCCACCAGTGATGCGGGAGAGGGGCCCACAGATACGCAGTATTTT
TRBJ1-2,-,-,TRBV12-5,CASGLAHPPTF,TGTGCTAGTGGTTTGGCTCACCCCCCTACTTTC
TRBJ2-3,-,-,TRBV10-3,CAISGLMTEVTDTQYF,TGTGCCATCAGTGGCCTGATGACAGAAGTCACAGATACGCAGTATTTT
TRBJ1-1,TRBD1,-,TRBV5-1,CASSLAPRQGTEAFF,TGCGCCAGCAGCTTGGCGCCCCGACAGGGGACTGAAGCTTTCTTT
TRBJ2-2,-,-,TRBV19,CASSMGRNTGELFF,TGTGCCAGTAGTATGGGCAGAAACACCGGGGAGCTGTTTTTT
TRBJ1-2,TRBD1,once,TRBV2,CASTKSGTGNYGYTF,TGTGCCAGCACCAAATCCGGGACAGGAAACTATGGCTACACCTTC
TRBJ1-1,-,-,TRBV9,CASSVAPGGAGRNTEAFF,TGTGCCAGCAGCGTAGCCCCCGGGGGTGCCGGAAGGAACACTGAAGCTTTCTTT
TRBJ1-2,-,once,TRBV6-2/TRBV6-3,CASSYSLTDYGYTF,TGTGCCAGCAGTTACTCGTTAACGGACTATGGCTACACCTTC
TRBJ1-4,TRBD1,few,TRBV4-3,CASSQDRGQGVANEKLFF,TGCGCCAGCAGCCAAGATCGGGGACAGGGGGTCGCTAATGAAAAACTGTTTTTT
TRBJ1-5,-,once,TRBV2,CASSDPLGGTPQHF,TGTGCCAGCAGTGACCCTCTCGGGGGGACGCCCCAGCATTTT
TRBJ2-3,TRBD2,-,TRBV19,CASSYGTSRPDTQYF,TGTGCCAGTAGTTACGGGACTAGCAGGCCGGATACGCAGTATTTT
TRBJ1-1,-,-,TRBV25-1,CASSGGTLNTEAFF,TGTGCCAGCAGTGGGGGGACACTTAACACTGAAGCTTTCTTT
TRBJ1-5,-,-,TRBV27,CASSLRPRVLPQHF,TGTGCCAGCAGTTTAAGGCCACGGGTACTGCCCCAGCATTTT
TRBJ2-7,TRBD2,-,TRBV6-5,CASSSVAGGYEQYF,TGTGCCAGCAGTTCAGTAGCGGGGGGTTACGAGCAGTACTTC
TRBJ1-2,TRBD1,-,TRBV27,CASSSGQGALYGYTF,TGTGCCAGCAGTTCCGGACAGGGGGCGCTTTATGGCTACACCTTC
TRBJ2-7,TRBD1,-,TRBV12-3/TRBV12-4,CASSPDRVNEQYF,TGTGCCAGCAGCCCGGACAGGGTCAACGAGCAGTACTTC
TRBJ1-6,-,-,TRBV5-1,CASSLEQAYNSPLHF,TGCGCCAGCAGCTTGGAACAGGCTTATAATTCACCCCTCCACTTT
TRBJ2-7,-,-,TRBV19,CASSIDRRGFYEQYF,TGTGCCAGTAGTATAGATCGAAGAGGGTTCTACGAGCAGTACTTC
TRBJ1-2,-,-,TRBV6-5,CASSYLGGGSYTF,TGTGCCAGCAGTTATCTGGGGGGAGGGAGCTACACCTTC
TRBJ1-1,-,-,TRBV6-5,CASSGGMTLAHRFF,TGTGCCAGCAGCGGGGGTATGACTTTGGCCCACCGCTTCTTT
TRBJ1-2,-,-,TRBV5-4,CASSLSGGGTGGYTF,TGTGCCAGCAGCTTGAGTGGCGGGGGGACCGGTGGCTACACCTTC
TRBJ1-1,-,once,TRBV11-2,CASSFGTEAFF,TGTGCCAGCAGCTTCGGCACTGAAGCTTTCTTT
TRBJ1-1,TRBD1,-,TRBV9,CASSMGQANTEAFF,TGTGCCAGCAGCATGGGACAGGCGAACACTGAAGCTTTCTTT
TRBJ2-3,TRBD2,-,TRBV13,CASSLSPGLAGGQDTQYF,TGTGCCAGCAGCCTCTCACCGGGACTAGCGGGAGGGCAAGATACGCAGTATTTT
TRBJ1-1,TRBD1,-,TRBV27,CASSSGGQAGGTEAFF,TGTGCCAGCAGTTCTGGCGGACAGGCCGGGGGCACTGAAGCTTTCTTT
TRBJ1-2,-,-,TRBV5-5,CASTPTPKGEGYGYTF,TGTGCCAGCACTCCAACCCCTAAAGGGGAAGGCTATGGCTACACCTTC
TRBJ1-5,-,-,TRBV9,CASSVSGDQPQHF,TGTGCCAGCAGCGTATCCGGAGATCAGCCCCAGCATTTT
TRBJ2-1,TRBD2,-,TRBV19,CASSISAGAYNEQFF,TGTGCCAGTAGTATTAGCGCGGGAGCCTACAATGAGCAGTTCTTC
TRBJ2-1,TRBD2,-,TRBV10-1,CASSESGREYVEQFF,TGCGCCAGCAGTGAGTCGGGGCGGGAGTACGTTGAGCAGTTCTTC
TRBJ2-7,TRBD1,-,TRBV15,CATSGRTGNEQYF,TGTGCCACCAGCGGGAGGACAGGGAACGAGCAGTACTTC
TRBJ1-5,-,-,TRBV10-3,CAISATGSNQPQHF,TGTGCCATCAGCGCTACAGGGAGTAATCAGCCCCAGCATTTT
TRBJ2-7,-,once,TRBV3-1/TRBV3-2,CASSRQREQYF,TGTGCCAGCAGCCGCCAGCGGGAGCAGTACTTC
TRBJ1-2,-,-,TRBV7-9,CASSLTTGDYGYTF,TGTGCCAGCAGCTTAACGACAGGAGACTATGGCTACACCTTC
TRBJ2-3,TRBD1,-,TRBV19,CASKGASDTQYF,TGTGCCAGTAAGGGGGCTTCAGATACGCAGTATTTT
TRBJ2-2,TRBD2,-,TRBV3-1/TRBV3-2,CASSPLREGRTGELFF,TGTGCCAGCAGCCCCTTGCGGGAGGGCCGAACCGGGGAGCTGTTTTTT
TRBJ2-1,-,-,TRBV11-2,CASSSTTEQFF,TGTGCCAGCAGCTCTACGACAGAGCAGTTCTTC
TRBJ1-5,TRBD1,-,TRBV18,CASSQGASNQPQHF,TGTGCCAGCTCACAGGGGGCAAGCAATCAGCCCCAGCATTTT
TRBJ2-1,-,-,TRBV6-6,CAVTVGGSYNEQFF,TGTGCCGTAACAGTTGGAGGATCCTACAATGAGCAGTTCTTC
TRBJ2-4,-,-,TRBV4-3,CASSQDAQGLAKNIQYF,TGCGCCAGCAGCCAAGATGCCCAGGGCTTAGCCAAAAACATTCAGTACTTC
TRBJ2-1,TRBD2,-,TRBV9,CASSVVPAGVREQFF,TGTGCCAGCAGCGTAGTTCCAGCGGGAGTACGGGAGCAGTTCTTC
TRBJ2-3,-,-,TRBV14,CASSPDRNTQYF,TGTGCCAGCAGCCCCGACAGGAATACGCAGTATTTT
TRBJ2-7,TRBD2,-,TRBV7-2,CASSLTSVSYEQYF,TGTGCCAGCAGCCTTACTAGCGTATCCTACGAGCAGTACTTC
TRBJ2-7,TRBD1,-,TRBV28,CASNLTPGTGGYEQYF,TGTGCCAGCAATTTGACCCCCGGGACAGGGGGTTACGAGCAGTACTTC